A single sample gave rise to the 10 T cell receptor beta chains below, sequenced in a study of shared clonotypes between healthy human individuals (dated by TCRdb to 2020 to 2021). Library construction relied on the immunoSEQ multiplex PCR assay. TCRdb mirrors the immuneACCESS table, restricted to in-frame sequences. Some clones are absent from its copies; in checked studies, under half trace to an unresolved V gene, and the reason for the others is unknown. A total of some 530,000 clones appear in this sample, around 73% of them only once. 9.5% to 15% of the sample comes from the top ten. The sample comprised PBMCs. All receptors derive from a woman aged 40 to 50 in good health. Some clones in this sample may be carry-over from other donors' samples.

The V gene is TRBV6-1, the J gene TRBJ2-7; TRBD1 agrees at 9 bases. With V trimmed by 7 bases and J by 9 bases, 10 bases remained unmatched. The CDR3 extends over 13 amino acids. CDR1 is MNHNS and CDR2 is SASEGT in the germline V gene. The CDR3 nucleotides are TGTGCCAGCACTCCCGGGGACAGGGTAGTGCAGTACTTC. This gives the protein CASTPGDRVVQYF.

This rearrangement joins TRBV5-1 to TRBJ2-3, with D possibly being TRBD2 (5 bases). Germline V lookup: CDR1 SGHRS, CDR2 YFSETQ. V was cut by 7 bases and J by 1 base, with 13 bases left in between. The length of the CDR3 is 14 residues. CDR3 bases: TGCGCCAGCCGTAGCGAGGATCGCACAGATACGCAGTATTTT. It is translated as CASRSEDRTDTQYF.

The chain links TRBV5-1 to TRBJ2-7; 7 bases are a match to TRBD1. The CDR3 has 14 residues. Germline assignment: CDR1 SGHRS and CDR2 YFSETQ. V trimming: 4 bases; J trimming: 0 bases; junction bases outside the gene matches: 4. As DNA, the CDR3 is TGCGCCAGCAGCCCCGGACAGGACTCCTACGAGCAGTACTTC. Residues: CASSPGQDSYEQYF.

This clone occurred once. V and J are TRBV19 and TRBJ2-3; TRBD2 is a possible D gene (5 bases). The V and J ends lost 6 bases and 4 bases respectively, with 11 bases between them. The CDR3 length is 13 residues. CDR1 is LNHDA and CDR2 is SQIVND in the germline V gene (reference sequence). CDR3 sequence (DNA): TGTGCCAGTAGAGAACGGGGATCAGATACGCAGTATTTT. Protein: CASRERGSDTQYF.

This clone was recorded many times. The identical CDR3 is also encoded by other nucleotide sequences in the sample. The J gene is TRBJ2-5, the V gene TRBV14; 7 nucleotides agree with TRBD1. V was pared by 0 bases and J by 7 bases, with 2 bases of the junction left unmatched. The CDR3 length is 13 residues. Germline CDR1 and CDR2: SGHDN and FVKESK. The DNA for the CDR3 is TGTGCCAGCAGCCAAGAGCAGGGGGTGACCCAGTACTTC. Its protein product is CASSQEQGVTQYF.

The table lists this clone with many counts. This chain connects TRBV10-3 to TRBJ1-2; a weak D match, TRBD1 (6 bases). V shed 7 bases and J shed 0 bases, with 12 bases lying between them. This CDR3 is built from 14 residues. CDR1 and CDR2 from the germline V gene are ENHRY and SYGVKD. The CDR3 is CAIKGDRTNYGYTF. The CDR3 DNA is TGTGCCATCAAGGGTGACAGGACTAACTATGGCTACACCTTC.

The chain is built from TRBV5-1 and TRBJ2-2, with 12 bases fitting TRBD2. Unmatched junction bases numbered 8, after V lost 3 bases and J lost 5 bases. CDR3 length equals 17 residues. Germline-derived CDR1 and CDR2 are SGHRS and YFSETQ. Here the CDR3 reads CASSSSSGRAGTGELFF. In nucleotides, the CDR3 is TGCGCCAGCAGCTCTTCTAGCGGGAGGGCGGGAACCGGGGAGCTGTTTTTT.

This chain connects TRBV18 to TRBJ1-1; D may be TRBD1 (6 bases). Trimming shortened V by 6 bases and J by 3 bases, and 14 bases separated the two germline ends. Germline CDR1 is KGHSH and CDR2 is LQKENI. The CDR3 is made up of 14 amino acids. The CDR3 region is CASSPSGADTEAFF. In DNA, the CDR3 is TGTGCCAGCTCCCCATCAGGGGCGGACACTGAAGCTTTCTTT.

J is TRBJ2-1 and V is TRBV15, with 8 bases identical to TRBD1. The CDR3 is 15 residues long. V trimming: 2 bases; J trimming: 5 bases; junction bases outside the gene matches: 5. CDR1 and CDR2 (germline): LNHNV, YYDKDF (reference sequence). CDR3 amino acids: CATSRHGQGHNEQFF. CDR3 sequence (DNA): TGTGCCACCAGCAGACACGGACAGGGTCACAATGAGCAGTTCTTC.

This chain connects TRBV28 to TRBJ1-5; D is ambiguous. The CDR3 runs 16 residues. Germline loops: CDR1 MDHEN, CDR2 SYDVKM. V was shortened by 0 bases and J by 0 bases, with 9 bases between the two germline ends. Here the CDR3 DNA reads TGTGCCAGCAGTTTATGGTCCGGGGATAGCAATCAGCCCCAGCATTTT. Its protein is CASSLWSGDSNQPQHF.